This entry concerns a single T cell receptor beta chain. A quantity of roughly 0.5 to 1 ug RNA underwent reverse transcription using random hexamers. The method of amplification for TCR beta CDR3 was immunoSEQ multiplex PCR, covering 54 Vbeta and 13 Jbeta. Each CDR3 protein is one row after TCRdb ran MiXCR on the immunoSEQ multiplex PCR reads. This table has about 130,000 distinct CDR3 sequences, 90% to 95% appearing once. Germline loops: CDR1 SQVTM, CDR2 ANQGSEA. Trimming stripped 8 bases from V and 0 bases from J, with 19 bases between. There are 15 residues in the CDR3. The data stem from a study of CD8 T cells in Susac syndrome. CD8+ and CD4+ T cells from blood underwent TCR beta sequencing.

The receptor was isolated from a human donor with multiple sclerosis. The chain has TRBV29-1 and TRBJ1-1; the D gene is possibly TRBD1 (5 bases). The sequencing sample was made of CD8+ T cells from PBMCs. The CDR3 reads CSPEPRQSMNTEAFF. As DNA, the CDR3 is TGCAGCCCAGAACCCAGACAGTCCATGAACACTGAAGCTTTCTTT. The complete variable domain, with remaining parts taken from reference TRBV29-1 and TRBJ1-1, reads SAVISQKPSRDICQRGTSLTIQCQVDSQVTMMFWYRQQPGQSLTLIATANQGSEATYESGFVIDKFPISRPNLTFSTLTVSNMSPEDSSIYLCSPEPRQSMNTEAFFGQGTRLTVV.